Below, one T cell receptor (beta chain) is given with its context. This entry comes from a study of control samples from healthy donors and cancer patients. Germline V gene lookup returns CDR1 LNHDA and CDR2 SQIVND (reference sequence). The CDR3 runs to 12 residues. V was cut by 3 bases and J by 6 bases, with 8 bases left in between. Method: immunoSEQ multiplex PCR; TCRdb's copy keeps in-frame clones and lacks some. Of around 170,000 clones in the sample, 80% to 95% were seen once. Sequenced material: blood. The sequence derives from a woman in her 30s in good health. V usage is TRBV19 and J usage is TRBJ1-1; D uncertain. Written as DNA, the CDR3 is TGTGCCAGTAGTATCGGGCGGCCTGAAGCTTTCTTT. Translating gives CASSIGRPEAFF.